These 26 T cell receptor beta chains share one sample of origin, sequenced in a study of blood T cell repertoires in COVID-19. Sequencing was performed with immunoSEQ multiplex PCR; in TCRdb, only in-frame clones are kept and a portion is missing. The sample includes about 56,000 clones, around 84% of them seen just once. The sequenced material came from peripheral blood. These receptors all stem from a woman of 80 years or more with acute or convalescent COVID-19.

V is TRBV27 and J is TRBJ2-1; the match to TRBD1 covers 7 bases. Germline CDR1 MNHEY, CDR2 SMNVEV (reference sequence). The CDR3 is 14 amino acids. Trimming at V came to 5 bases and at J to 6 bases, leaving 7 bases not matched to a gene. This CDR3 reads CASSPRTGVNEQFF. CDR3 bases: TGTGCCAGCAGTCCCCGCACAGGGGTCAATGAGCAGTTCTTC.

This clone showed up just a few times. Other DNA sequences in this specimen translate into the identical CDR3. The chain is built from TRBV13 and TRBJ2-3; 9 nucleotides line up with TRBD2. This CDR3 has 17 residues. V dropped 0 bases and J dropped 0; count of bases not matched to a gene: 4. Per the germline V gene, CDR1 is PRHDT and CDR2 is FYEKMQ (reference sequence). CDR3 nucleotides: TGTGCCAGCAGCTTAGGCCTCAGCGGGGGGAGCACAGATACGCAGTATTTT. Translating it yields CASSLGLSGGSTDTQYF.

The chain carries TRBV7-8 and TRBJ2-2; 14 nucleotides agree with TRBD2. Germline V gives CDR1 SGHVS, CDR2 FQNEAQ. The CDR3 extends over 16 amino acids. The J segment lost 0 bases and the V segment lost 11 bases, leaving 5 bases of the junction unmatched. Here the CDR3 reads CAETTSGGANTGELFF. In DNA, the CDR3 is TGTGCCGAAACGACTAGCGGGGGGGCGAACACCGGGGAGCTGTTTTTT.

The CDR3 DNA sequence: TGTGCCAGCAGTGAAGCGTTGGGGGGGCTGAACACTGAAGCTTTCTTT. Translation: CASSEALGGLNTEAFF. The chain combines TRBV2 with TRBJ1-1, with a tentative D call TRBD1 (6 bases). The V end lost 0 bases, the J end lost 0 bases, and 11 bases lay between the germline ends. Germline V lookup: CDR1 SNHLY, CDR2 FYNNEI. CDR3 length: 16 amino acids.

V gene TRBV5-4 combines with J gene TRBJ1-2, with D possibly TRBD1 on 6 matching bases. Germline lookup yields CDR1 SGHNT and CDR2 YYREEE (reference sequence). The V gene lost 4 bases and the J gene lost 4 bases, with 11 bases spanning the gap. The CDR3 runs to 13 residues. CDR3 region: CASSTTGSYGYTF. As DNA, the CDR3 is TGTGCCAGCAGCACCACAGGGAGCTATGGCTACACCTTC.

The genes are TRBV6-2 or TRBV6-3 and TRBJ2-2; 10 bases are a match to TRBD1. V lost 0 bases and J lost 1; bases outside the gene matches: 11. This CDR3 has 20 amino acids. CDR1 is MNHEY and CDR2 is SVGEGT in the germline V gene. The CDR3 sequence is CASSYSLTRQGARNTGELFF. The CDR3, as DNA: TGTGCCAGCAGTTACTCCCTCACCAGACAGGGGGCGCGGAACACCGGGGAGCTGTTTTTT.

The chain recombines TRBV7-8 with TRBJ2-4; 10 bases are shared with TRBD2. In germline, CDR1 is SGHVS, CDR2 FQNEAQ. Unmatched junction bases numbered 4, after V lost 4 bases and J lost 7 bases. This CDR3 is 14 amino acids long. CDR3 amino acids: CASSSSGGNNIQYF. As DNA, the CDR3 is TGTGCCAGCAGCTCTAGCGGGGGCAACAACATTCAGTACTTC.

This clone was found a few times. J is TRBJ1-1 and V is TRBV6-5, with D perhaps TRBD1 (5 bases). CDR1 MNHEY and CDR2 SVGAGI come from the germline V gene. The length of the CDR3 is 16 residues. Deletions cut 0 bases from V and 4 bases from J, with 15 bases between. The CDR3 here is CASSYSYSWQGTEAFF. The CDR3 DNA sequence: TGTGCCAGCAGTTACTCTTATTCCTGGCAGGGCACTGAAGCTTTCTTT.

This chain joins TRBV12-3 or TRBV12-4 and TRBJ1-4; D uncertain. V lost 1 base to trimming and J lost 8 bases, with 8 bases between them. The length of the CDR3 is 13 residues. DNA for the CDR3: TGTGCCAGCAGTTTAGGTCAGCGAGAAAAACTGTTTTTT. Translated, it gives CASSLGQREKLFF.

This chain links TRBV5-1 with TRBJ1-5; TRBD1 matches 8 bases. Germline V gene lookup returns CDR1 SGHRS and CDR2 YFSETQ. Germline trimming cut 4 bases from V and 1 base from J; bases unmatched to any gene: 7. The CDR3 length is 16 residues. This CDR3 reads CASSPGTGGSNQPQHF. The CDR3 DNA sequence: TGCGCCAGCAGCCCGGGGACAGGAGGGAGCAATCAGCCCCAGCATTTT. Complete variable domain (other parts from reference TRBV5-1 and TRBJ1-5): KAGVTQTPRYLIKTRGQQVTLSCSPISGHRSVSWYQQTPGQGLQFLFEYFSETQRNKGNFPGRFSGRQFSNSRSEMNVSTLELGDSALYLCASSPGTGGSNQPQHFGDGTRLSIL.

This clone was counted a single time. The genes are TRBV11-3 and TRBJ2-5; D might be TRBD2 (7 bases). The V end lost 4 bases, the J end lost 0 bases, and 15 bases lay between the germline ends. The CDR3 contains 16 residues. Germline CDR1 reads SGHNT; CDR2 reads YENEEA. CDR3 DNA: TGTGCCAGCAGCTCCTTACGCGGGGGCAACCAAGAGACCCAGTACTTC. It encodes CASSSLRGGNQETQYF.

A single count supports this clone. The chain recombines TRBV6-5 with TRBJ1-2, with 10 bases lining up with TRBD1. The CDR3 is made up of 15 amino acids. CDR1 MNHEY and CDR2 SVGAGI come from the germline V gene. J was trimmed by 7 bases and V by 5 bases; bases with no gene match: 10. The CDR3: CASSQRDRGMFGYTF. CDR3 sequence (DNA): TGTGCCAGCAGTCAGCGGGACAGGGGAATGTTTGGCTACACCTTC.

The chain's CDR3 is CASSYSPQTGSPLHF. CDR3 nucleotides: TGTGCCAGCAGTTACTCGCCCCAAACGGGTTCACCCCTCCACTTT. The V call is TRBV6-5, the J call TRBJ1-6; D is unresolved. Germline CDR1 is MNHEY and CDR2 is SVGAGI. The CDR3 runs to 15 residues. V lost 0 bases and J 9 bases, leaving 12 bases between the germline ends.

This clone was recorded at least ten times. The chain carries TRBV20-1 and TRBJ1-2; D is ambiguous. CDR1 is DFQATT and CDR2 is SNEGSKA in the germline V gene (reference sequence). The CDR3 has 11 amino acids. The V end lost 0 bases, the J end lost 6 bases, and 5 bases lay between the germline ends. The chain's CDR3 is CSARDLDGYTF. The CDR3 coding sequence is TGCAGTGCTAGAGACTTAGATGGCTACACCTTC.

The CDR3 here is CASSESARGYGYTF. CDR3 in DNA: TGTGCCAGCAGTGAGTCCGCAAGGGGCTATGGCTACACCTTC. This chain links TRBV2 with TRBJ1-2; D possibly corresponds to TRBD1 (5 bases). V dropped 3 bases and J dropped 4 bases, with 12 bases sitting between them. CDR3 length: 14 amino acids. Germline-derived CDR1 and CDR2 are SNHLY and FYNNEI.

The V call is TRBV5-4, the J call TRBJ2-7; TRBD1 agrees at 7 bases. Trimming at V came to 7 bases and at J to 2 bases, leaving 3 bases not matched to a gene. The germline V gene has CDR1 SGHNT and CDR2 YYREEE (reference sequence). The CDR3 sequence is 12 residues long. The CDR3 loop reads CASSGTAYEQYF. The DNA for the CDR3 is TGTGCCAGCTCCGGGACAGCCTACGAGCAGTACTTC.

In nucleotides, the CDR3 is TGCGCCAGCAGCCAAGGACAGGTTAATGAAAAACTGTTTTTT. Amino acid sequence: CASSQGQVNEKLFF. The chain carries TRBV5-1 and TRBJ1-4, with TRBD1 matching 7 bases. After removal of 4 bases from V and 4 bases from J, the junction contained 4 bases not matched to a gene. Looked up from germline, CDR1 is SGHRS and CDR2 is YFSETQ. There are 14 residues in the CDR3.

This rearrangement joins TRBV18 to TRBJ1-1; D is uncertain. Germline V CDR1 and CDR2: KGHSH, LQKENI. The V gene lost 2 bases and the J gene lost 0 bases, with 7 bases spanning the gap. CDR3 length: 14 amino acids. In nucleotides, the CDR3 is TGTGCCAGCTCACCAACGGTGTTGAACACTGAAGCTTTCTTT. Translated, it gives CASSPTVLNTEAFF.

This clone was counted a single time. CDR3 region: CASSPINTGGDTQYF. Written as DNA, the CDR3 is TGTGCCAGCAGCCCTATAAATACCGGGGGTGATACGCAGTATTTT. The genes are TRBV7-9 and TRBJ2-3; a weak D match, TRBD2 (6 bases). The germline V and J ends were trimmed by 5 bases and 6 bases, with 18 bases remaining between them. Germline V gives CDR1 SEHNR, CDR2 FQNEAQ (reference sequence). CDR3 length: 15 amino acids.

The rearrangement uses TRBV11-2 and TRBJ2-3; 9 positions match TRBD2. Germline V CDR1 and CDR2: SGHAT, FQNNGV. The CDR3 covers 16 residues. Losses at the gene ends were 5 bases for V and 4 bases for J; bases not matched to a gene: 10. The CDR3 nucleotides read TGTGCCAGCAGCGCGTTCCTAGCGGGGTCGTCAGATACGCAGTATTTT. Residues: CASSAFLAGSSDTQYF.

The chain couples TRBV4-2 to TRBJ2-7; possibly TRBD2 for D (5 bases). The CDR3 is made up of 15 amino acids. Germline CDR1 reads LGHNA; CDR2 reads YNFKEQ. With 0 bases removed from V and 2 bases from J, the gap between germline ends came to 11 bases. The CDR3, as DNA: TGTGCCAGCAGCCAAGAGCCCCGGGGTCCCTACGAGCAGTACTTC. Encoded protein: CASSQEPRGPYEQYF.

By sample fraction, this clone is medium-sized. The rearrangement links TRBV6-5 to TRBJ2-1; 9 bases fit TRBD2. Germline V lookup: CDR1 MNHEY, CDR2 SVGAGI. Trimming at V came to 8 bases and at J to 8 bases, leaving 10 bases not matched to a gene. The CDR3 runs to 14 residues. CDR3 nucleotide sequence: TGTGCCAGCGGACTTCGGCGGGGGGGCTATGAGCAGTTCTTC. It yields the protein CASGLRRGGYEQFF.

The rearrangement links TRBV25-1 to TRBJ2-7; 7 nucleotides line up with TRBD1. CDR1 is MGHDK, CDR2 SYGVNS, per germline. J gave up 0 bases and V 3 bases, and 8 bases lay outside the gene matches. The CDR3 totals 16 residues. The CDR3 region is CASSDRQGIGSYEQYF. For the CDR3, the DNA is TGTGCCAGCAGTGATCGACAGGGTATTGGCTCCTACGAGCAGTACTTC.

The rearrangement uses TRBV7-2 and TRBJ1-6; possible D gene TRBD1, 6 bases. Between the trimmed V and J ends, which lost 5 bases and 7 bases, there was a span of 15 bases. The germline gives CDR1 SGHTA, CDR2 FQGNSA. CDR3 length equals 15 residues. The CDR3 here is CASSPNRVRNSPLHF. In DNA, the CDR3 is TGTGCCAGCAGCCCAAACAGGGTTCGGAATTCACCCCTCCACTTT.

J is TRBJ2-7 and V is TRBV5-3, with 10 bases aligning to TRBD2. TRBV5-3 is an ORF, and what it does is uncertain. V was clipped by 2 bases and J by 5 bases; unmatched bases: 10. The CDR3 runs 16 residues. This CDR3 is CARSLSSSGGPDEQYF. CDR3 sequence (DNA): TGTGCCAGAAGCTTATCGTCTAGCGGGGGCCCAGACGAGCAGTACTTC.

The CDR3: CASSGDGGGFNEQFF. CDR3 bases: TGCGCCAGCAGCGGCGACGGGGGTGGGTTCAATGAGCAGTTCTTC. The V call is TRBV5-1, the J call TRBJ2-1; tentative D call: TRBD2 (6 bases). This CDR3 region has 15 residues. Trimming took 4 bases from V and 6 from J, leaving 17 bases between them. Germline lookup yields CDR1 SGHRS and CDR2 YFSETQ.